This T cell receptor (beta chain) was documented in a study of cytomegalovirus exposure and HLA in healthy donors. Findings of the study overall: Per published reports, the classifier diagnosed cytomegalovirus status with high specificity and sensitivity.

The CDR3 has 15 residues. V dropped 8 bases and J dropped 0; count of bases not matched to a gene: 2. Germline V lookup: CDR1 KGHSH, CDR2 LQKENI. PCR was performed using 60 Vbeta and 13 Jbeta primers. The repertoire was sequenced with immunoSEQ multiplex PCR; TCRdb's copy has only in-frame clones and lacks some. The sample has 160,000 or so clones. Points on this clone: Its antigen is currently unknown.

This rearrangement joins TRBV18 to TRBJ2-2; 11 bases match TRBD1. The clonotype was recovered from a man younger than 45 in good health and CMV-seronegative. The specimen sequenced was PBMCs. In DNA form, the CDR3 reads TGTGCCAGCGCGGGACAGGGGGCGAACACCGGGGAGCTGTTTTTT. As protein: CASAGQGANTGELFF.